Below are 19 T cell receptor beta chains sequenced from a single sample in a study of tissue T cells after allogeneic stem cell transplantation. The protocol was immunoSEQ multiplex PCR, while the TCRdb copy is restricted to in-frame clones and leaves out a portion. The repertoire includes more than 45,000 clones, 65% to 80% of them detected once, and less than 0.85% sits in the top ten. The material sequenced was sorted cells pooled from one or two spleens. These receptors were taken from a pool of C57BL/6 mice in good health.

Regarding this clone: Gene names are the mouse ones. The read ends 1 residue early relative to the CDR3; the germline J gene fills the gap. The chain carries TRBV5 and TRBJ2-2, with 9 bases matching TRBD2. V was pared by 0 bases and J by 2 bases, with 1 base of the junction left unmatched. Germline V CDR1 and CDR2: LGHNA, YNLKQL (reference sequence). The CDR3 consists of 16 residues. The covered CDR3 bases are TGTGCCAGCAGCCAAGAGCTGGGGGGGAACACCGGGCAGCTCTAC. Residues: CASSQELGGNTGQLY. In full, the CDR3 reads CASSQELGGNTGQLYF.

As concerns this clone: The gene symbols are mouse symbols. The read comes to an end 1 residue before the CDR3 does, leaving the germline J gene to fill in the end. The J gene is TRBJ2-2, the V gene TRBV5; the match to TRBD2 covers 11 bases. Per germline, CDR1 LGHNA and CDR2 YNLKQL (reference sequence). This CDR3 comprises 17 residues. V gave up 3 bases and J gave up 1 base; unmatched junction bases: 4. The CDR3 DNA, read in part, is TGTGCCAGCAGCCATCCGGGACTGGGGGTAAACACCGGGCAGCTCTAC. Translation: CASSHPGLGVNTGQLY. The CDR3, in full, reads CASSHPGLGVNTGQLYF.

Points on this clone: The gene names here belong to mouse. With the read ending 1 residue before the CDR3 end, the germline J gene is used to fill in that end. Different DNA sequences within this sample yield the same CDR3. J is TRBJ1-4 and V is TRBV19; D perhaps matches TRBD1 (5 bases). Trimming left V 5 bases short and J 0 bases short, with 5 bases between. This CDR3 is 13 amino acids long. Germline CDR1 FNHDT, CDR2 SITEND (reference sequence). The CDR3 bases that were read are TGTGCCAGCAGGGACATTTCCAACGAAAGATTATTT. It specifies CASRDISNERLF. The CDR3 as a whole reads CASRDISNERLFF.

This clone showed up just once. Genes and germline come from the mouse. This sample includes further DNA sequences coding for the same CDR3. CDR3 residues: CASGGGLQDTQYF. The CDR3 bases that were read are TGTGCCAGCGGTGGGGGACTCCAAGACACCCAGTAC. The chain joins TRBV13-2 to TRBJ2-5; weak D call: TRBD2 (6 bases). The read ends 1 residue shy of where the CDR3 ends; the end is completed using the germline J gene. Per germline, CDR1 NNHNN and CDR2 SYGAGS (reference sequence). Trimming left V 3 bases short and J 2 bases short, with 7 bases between. The CDR3 has 13 residues.

This clone has a single count. The genes and germline here are from mouse. The read falls 1 residue short of the CDR3 end, and the missing part is taken from the germline J gene. This chain links TRBV1 with TRBJ1-1; D not resolved. In germline, CDR1 is NSQYPW, CDR2 LRSPGD (reference sequence). V lost 3 bases to trimming and J lost 1 base, with 3 bases between them. CDR3 length equals 12 residues. CDR3 DNA (partial): TGCACCTGCAGTGCCAAAAACACAGAAGTCTTC. It yields the protein CTCSAKNTEVF. The entire CDR3 reads CTCSAKNTEVFF.

As to this clone: The listed genes are named as in mouse. The read terminates 1 residue ahead of where the CDR3 ends, so the germline J gene completes it. The chain carries TRBV13-2 and TRBJ2-4; the D gene is possibly TRBD1 (6 bases). The CDR3 is 14 amino acids. V shed 1 base and J shed 2 bases, with 8 bases lying between them. Germline CDR1 reads NNHNN; CDR2 reads SYGAGS (reference sequence). The CDR3 sequence: CASGDRTVQNTLYF. CDR3 bases read: TGTGCCAGCGGTGATCGGACAGTTCAAAACACCTTGTAC.

As concerns this clone: The genes are named according to mouse. The read ends 1 residue shy of where the CDR3 ends; the end is completed using the germline J gene. The rearrangement links TRBV1 to TRBJ2-2; TRBD2 agrees at 7 bases. This CDR3 is 15 amino acids long. V was clipped by 2 bases and J by 2 bases; unmatched bases: 2. Germline V gene lookup returns CDR1 NSQYPW and CDR2 LRSPGD (reference sequence). The CDR3 here is CTCSASWGNTGQLYF. The sequenced part of the CDR3 DNA is TGCACCTGCAGTGCAAGCTGGGGGAACACCGGGCAGCTCTAC.

In regard to this clone: Any gene name here is a mouse gene name. The CDR3 goes on 1 residue after the read ends, and that part is filled in from the germline J gene. This chain joins TRBV4 and TRBJ2-3, with 8 bases lining up with TRBD1. Germline V lookup: CDR1 LGHDT, CDR2 YNNKQL (reference sequence). Losses at the gene ends were 4 bases for V and 6 bases for J; bases not matched to a gene: 6. CDR3 length equals 14 residues. The CDR3 loop is CASSSTGVGETLYF. CDR3 DNA, as far as it was read: TGTGCCAGCAGCTCGACAGGGGTGGGGGAAACGCTGTAT.

To note about this clone: Gene labels here are mouse ones. The CDR3 end falls 1 residue outside the read, so it is completed with the germline J gene. V gene TRBV15 combines with J gene TRBJ2-1; 8 nucleotides agree with TRBD2. Germline-derived CDR1 and CDR2 are SGHND and FRSKSL. The CDR3 has 13 residues. With 5 bases clipped from V and 7 bases from J, the junction kept 4 bases outside the gene matches. CDR3 bases read: TGTGCCAGCAGTCGGACTGGGTGGGCTGAGCAGTTC. Translating gives CASSRTGWAEQF. From start to end, the CDR3 is CASSRTGWAEQFF.

Points on this clone: Germline and genes: mouse. The read halts 1 residue ahead of the CDR3 end, with the missing end drawn from the germline J gene. The V and J genes are TRBV4 and TRBJ2-4; TRBD2 aligns across 8 bases. CDR1 LGHDT and CDR2 YNNKQL come from the germline V gene (reference sequence). There are 14 residues in the CDR3. V shed 4 bases, J shed 3 bases, and the junction held 3 bases outside the gene matches. CDR3 amino acids: CASSFTGGQNTLYF. The part of the CDR3 DNA that was read is TGTGCCAGCAGCTTTACTGGGGGCCAAAACACCTTGTAC.

This clone was counted a few times. Gene names and germline match the mouse. The CDR3 is cut off 1 residue early in the read; its end comes from the germline J gene. The chain recombines TRBV17 with TRBJ1-4; TRBD1 matches at 8 bases. V lost 0 bases, J lost 3 bases, and 0 bases stayed unmatched. CDR1 and CDR2 from the germline V gene are MNHDT and YYDKIL. The CDR3 contains 15 residues. The covered CDR3 bases are TGTGCTAGCAGTAGAGACAGGGGGCCCAACGAAAGATTATTT. This encodes CASSRDRGPNERLF. The CDR3, in full, reads CASSRDRGPNERLFF.

This clone showed up just once. Genes and germline come from the mouse. The read stops 1 residue short of the end of the CDR3; the missing end is completed from the germline J gene. The chain combines TRBV31 with TRBJ2-4, with D possibly TRBD2 on 6 matching bases. The CDR3 spans 12 residues. Trimming removed 3 bases at V and 7 bases at J, with 11 bases between. Germline V lookup: CDR1 GKSSPN, CDR2 SITVG. The sequenced CDR3 bases are TGTGCCTGGAGCGGGGGGATGGACACCTTGTAC. It is translated as CAWSGGMDTLY. The whole CDR3 region reads CAWSGGMDTLYF. Drawing the rest from reference TRBV31 and TRBJ2-4, the complete variable domain is AQTIHQWPVAEIKAVGSPLSLGCTIKGKSSPNLYWYWQATGGTLQQLFYSITVGQVESVVQLNLSASRPKDDQFILSTEKLLLSHSGFYLCAWSGGMDTLYFGAGTRLSVL.

Of note for this clone: Gene names and germline refer to mouse. The read ends 1 residue before the CDR3 terminus; that terminus is restored from the germline J gene. The chain has TRBV17 and TRBJ2-1; 7 bases line up with TRBD2. The V gene end was trimmed by 3 bases and the J gene end by 3 bases; junction bases not matched to a gene: 2. This CDR3 has 14 amino acids. Per germline, CDR1 MNHDT and CDR2 YYDKIL. CDR3 bases read: TGTGCTAGCAGTAGTAGACTGGGCTATGCTGAGCAGTTC. The encoded protein is CASSSRLGYAEQF. The CDR3 as a whole reads CASSSRLGYAEQFF.

In this sample, this clone turned up once. Genes and germline come from the mouse. The sequenced fragment ends 1 residue before the CDR3 boundary, so the rest is inferred from the germline J gene. The V and J genes are TRBV13-2 and TRBJ2-5; 11 bases are a match to TRBD2. V shed 2 bases and J 2 bases; nucleotides not matched to a gene: 4. This CDR3 contains 16 residues. Germline-derived CDR1 and CDR2 are NNHNN and SYGAGS (reference sequence). The sequenced CDR3 bases are TGTGCCAGCGGTGAGGACTGGGGGGTTCGCCAAGACACCCAGTAC. This gives the protein CASGEDWGVRQDTQY. The full CDR3 protein is CASGEDWGVRQDTQYF.

Points on this clone: The genes and germline here are from mouse. The CDR3 bases that were read are TGTGCCTCCACAGGGGGAGGCGAAAGATTATTT. Translated: CASTGGGERLF. The full CDR3 protein reads CASTGGGERLFF. This chain joins TRBV31 and TRBJ1-4, with TRBD1 matching 8 bases. The observed sequence ends 1 residue before the CDR3 terminus, with the missing tail filled in from the germline J gene. The V gene end was trimmed by 7 bases and the J gene end by 7 bases; junction bases not matched to a gene: 5. Germline V gives CDR1 GKSSPN, CDR2 SITVG. The CDR3 sequence is 12 residues long. The variable domain in full, completed from reference TRBV31 and TRBJ1-4, reads AQTIHQWPVAEIKAVGSPLSLGCTIKGKSSPNLYWYWQATGGTLQQLFYSITVGQVESVVQLNLSASRPKDDQFILSTEKLLLSHSGFYLCASTGGGERLFFGHGTKLSVL.

Points on this clone: The germline and genes are mouse ones. The read halts 1 residue ahead of the CDR3 end, with the missing end drawn from the germline J gene. V usage is TRBV14 and J usage is TRBJ2-3; 10 nucleotides line up with TRBD2. Trimming took 5 bases from V and 1 from J; bases not matched to a gene: 1. Germline-derived CDR1 and CDR2 are SGHDT and FRDEAV. CDR3 size: 14 residues. The CDR3 DNA, read in part, is TGTGCCAGCAGAGACTGGGGGGGTGCAGAAACGCTGTAT. Protein: CASRDWGGAETLY. The whole CDR3 sequence reads CASRDWGGAETLYF.

About this clone: The genes and germline here are from mouse. The read is 1 residue too short to cover the CDR3 end, so that end is filled in from the germline J gene. This chain connects TRBV31 to TRBJ2-5; 9 bases align to TRBD2. The CDR3 is made up of 15 amino acids. In germline, CDR1 is GKSSPN, CDR2 SITVG. Trimming took 0 bases from V and 3 from J; bases not matched to a gene: 4. The CDR3 here is CAWSLTGGRQDTQYF. The DNA read from the CDR3 is TGTGCCTGGAGTCTGACTGGGGGTCGACAAGACACCCAGTAC.

Note on this clone: Gene names denote mouse genes. With the read ending 1 residue before the CDR3 end, the germline J gene is used to fill in that end. The V and J genes are TRBV13-2 and TRBJ2-1; 10 bases align to TRBD1. The CDR3 has 14 residues. J lost 7 bases, V lost 3 bases, and 4 bases had no gene match. CDR1 is NNHNN and CDR2 is SYGAGS in the germline V gene (reference sequence). The sequenced CDR3 bases are TGTGCCAGCGGTGTCGACAGGGGGCGGGCTGAGCAGTTC. Its protein product is CASGVDRGRAEQF. In full, the CDR3 reads CASGVDRGRAEQFF.

To note about this clone: The gene names here belong to mouse. From the germline J gene comes the end of the CDR3, since the read stops 1 residue before it. This sequence joins TRBV13-1 and TRBJ2-3; TRBD1 matches at 8 bases. The CDR3 consists of 14 residues. Looked up from germline, CDR1 is NSHNY and CDR2 is SYGAGN. The V segment lost 9 bases and the J segment 1 base; nucleotides outside the gene matches: 7. CDR3 loop: CATDRGGGAETLYF. CDR3 bases read: TGTGCCACTGACAGGGGAGGTGGTGCAGAAACGCTGTAT.